This T cell receptor beta chain came from a study of T cell changes during pregnancy in multiple sclerosis. The assay was immunoSEQ multiplex PCR, and TCRdb's table has in-frame clones only and misses some. Counted here are 35,000 to 55,000 clones, over 75% occurring once; the ten biggest clones make up 0.7%. The CDR3 is 12 residues long. Trimming took off 4 bases at V and 0 bases at J, with 3 bases between the two ends. Germline CDR1 and CDR2: SNHLY and FYNNEI. The genes are TRBV2 and TRBJ1-1; D is undetermined. The clonotype originates from a female donor with multiple sclerosis, enrolled in a pregnancy study. The sequenced sample was CD4+ T cells from peripheral blood mononuclear cells, obtained before pregnancy. The CDR3: CASSAMNTEAFF. CDR3 bases: TGTGCCAGCAGTGCTATGAACACTGAAGCTTTCTTT.